This TCR beta chain emerged from a study of T and B cells in COVID-19 patients. Regarding the study as a whole: Of under 2,500 TCR clusters found only in the recovered cohort, 31 had low generation probability.

TRB was amplified from about 260-540 ng of blood genomic DNA. V was shortened by 5 bases and J by 4 bases, with 14 bases between the two germline ends. CDR3 size: 14 residues. Germline CDR1 is LNHDA and CDR2 is SQIVND (reference sequence). BIOMED2 TRB-A/B primer pools were used in multiplex TRB PCR. TCRdb re-called the multiplex PCR reads with MiXCR, one entry per CDR3 protein. In the table there are some 17,000 distinct CDR3 sequences, approximately 26% of which are singletons. This clonotype was detected many times. What it binds is not known. The source is a human donor who had recovered from COVID-19. The rearrangement joins TRBV19 to TRBJ1-2; TRBD1 is a possible D gene (5 bases). Sequenced sample: blood. Here the CDR3 DNA reads TGTGCCAGTAGTCAGGGCCGAGACTTCTATGGCTACACCTTC. Its protein product is CASSQGRDFYGYTF.